A single sample is the source of the 3 T cell receptor beta chains below, sequenced in a study of T cells in Graves' hyperthyroidism and ophthalmopathy. Regions amplified from RNA transcripts were the TCR beta CDR3 regions. Initially, a first-round RT-PCR of the TCR CDR3 employed the HTBI primer set. TCRdb fed the multiplex PCR reads into MiXCR, producing one record per CDR3 protein. Counted here are more than 550,000 distinct CDR3 sequences, approximately 15% occurring once; the ten biggest clones make up around 15%. The sequencing input was blood. The receptors originated from a man in his fifties with Graves' hyperthyroidism.

This clonotype was counted ten times or more. Written as DNA, the CDR3 is TGTGCCAGCAGCCCCTTAGGGACTAGCGGGATCAGAAATGAGCAGTTCTTC. This translates into CASSPLGTSGIRNEQFF. This chain links TRBV7-2 with TRBJ2-1; 13 nucleotides match TRBD2. J gave up 7 bases and V 5 bases, and 11 bases lay outside the gene matches. Germline assignment: CDR1 SGHTA and CDR2 FQGNSA. The CDR3 length is 17 residues.

This clonotype was seen a handful of times. The V gene is TRBV29-1, the J gene TRBJ2-1; 10 positions match TRBD1. V lost 7 bases to trimming and J lost 6 bases; unmatched junction nucleotides: 6. Germline CDR1 reads SQVTM; CDR2 reads ANQGSEA. CDR3 length: 13 amino acids. In DNA, the CDR3 is TGCAGCGCTGACGGGACAGGGGTCAATGAGCAGTTCTTC. The encoded protein is CSADGTGVNEQFF.

This sequence joins TRBV3-1 and TRBJ2-1; D might be TRBD1 or TRBD2, each matching 5 bases. V lost 4 bases to trimming and J lost 3 bases, with 22 bases between them. Germline values: CDR1 LGHDT, CDR2 YNNKEL (reference sequence). CDR3 length equals 18 residues. This chain's CDR3 is CASSLRDRRDLHYNEQFF. CDR3 DNA: TGTGCCAGCAGCCTCCGGGATCGCCGGGACCTGCACTACAATGAGCAGTTCTTC.